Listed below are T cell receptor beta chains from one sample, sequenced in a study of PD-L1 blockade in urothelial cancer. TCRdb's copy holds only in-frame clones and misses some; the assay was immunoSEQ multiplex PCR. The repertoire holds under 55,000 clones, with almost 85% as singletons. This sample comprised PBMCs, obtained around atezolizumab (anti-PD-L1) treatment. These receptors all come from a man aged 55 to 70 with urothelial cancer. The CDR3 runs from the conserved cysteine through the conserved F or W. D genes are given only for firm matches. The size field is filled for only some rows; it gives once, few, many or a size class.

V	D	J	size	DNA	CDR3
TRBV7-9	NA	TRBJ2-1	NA	TGTGCCAGCACCCCTAGTGTATACAATGAGCAGTTCTTC	CASTPSVYNEQFF
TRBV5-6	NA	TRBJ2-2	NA	TGTGCCAGCAGCTTGGGTTTAGCGAACACCGGGGAGCTGTTTTTT	CASSLGLANTGELFF
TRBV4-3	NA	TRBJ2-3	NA	TGCGCCAGCAGCCAAGAAAGGGGGTTCCCGCAGTATTTT	CASSQERGFPQYF
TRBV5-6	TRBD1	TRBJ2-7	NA	TGTGCCAGCAGCCCTACAGGGGCAGAGCAGTACTTC	CASSPTGAEQYF
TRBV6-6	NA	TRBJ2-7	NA	TGTGCCAGCAGCCACTACGAGCAGTACTTC	CASSHYEQYF
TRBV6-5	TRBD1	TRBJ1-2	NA	TGTGCCAGCAGTGTCCCGGGACAGGGATATGGCTACACCTTC	CASSVPGQGYGYTF
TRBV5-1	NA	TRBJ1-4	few	TGCGCCAGCAGCTTGGCGGGCAGTGGAGGTGAAAAACTGTTTTTT	CASSLAGSGGEKLFF
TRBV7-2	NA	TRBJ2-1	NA	TGTGCCAGCAGCCAAAGGAGGGATGAGCAGTTCTTC	CASSQRRDEQFF
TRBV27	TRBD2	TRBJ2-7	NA	TGTGCCAGCAGTTTACGAGCGGGAGCTTACGAGCAGTACTTC	CASSLRAGAYEQYF
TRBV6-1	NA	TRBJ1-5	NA	TGTGCCAGCAGTGCGGGGGGATTACCCCAGCATTTT	CASSAGGLPQHF
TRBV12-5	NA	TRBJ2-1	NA	TGTGCTAGTGGGAACAGGCCCGATACTGAGCAGTTCTTC	CASGNRPDTEQFF